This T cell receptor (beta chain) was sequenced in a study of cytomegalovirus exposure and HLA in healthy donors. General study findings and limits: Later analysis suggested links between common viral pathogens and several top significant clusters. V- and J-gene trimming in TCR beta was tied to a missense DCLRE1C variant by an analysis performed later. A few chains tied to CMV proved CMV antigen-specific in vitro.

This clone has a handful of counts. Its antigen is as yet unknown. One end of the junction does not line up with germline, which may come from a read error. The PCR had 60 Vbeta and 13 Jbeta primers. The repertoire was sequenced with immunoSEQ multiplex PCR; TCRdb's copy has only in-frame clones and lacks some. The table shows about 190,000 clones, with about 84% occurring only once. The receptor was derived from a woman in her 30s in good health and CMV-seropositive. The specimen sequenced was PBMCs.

The CDR3 here is CASSYSDRGEQYF. The DNA for the CDR3 is TGTGCCAGCAGTTACTCGGACAGGGGTGAGCAGTACTTC. V is TRBV10-3 and J is TRBJ2-5; 9 nucleotides align to TRBD1. The CDR3 runs 13 residues. CDR1 is ENHRY, CDR2 SYGVKD, per germline.